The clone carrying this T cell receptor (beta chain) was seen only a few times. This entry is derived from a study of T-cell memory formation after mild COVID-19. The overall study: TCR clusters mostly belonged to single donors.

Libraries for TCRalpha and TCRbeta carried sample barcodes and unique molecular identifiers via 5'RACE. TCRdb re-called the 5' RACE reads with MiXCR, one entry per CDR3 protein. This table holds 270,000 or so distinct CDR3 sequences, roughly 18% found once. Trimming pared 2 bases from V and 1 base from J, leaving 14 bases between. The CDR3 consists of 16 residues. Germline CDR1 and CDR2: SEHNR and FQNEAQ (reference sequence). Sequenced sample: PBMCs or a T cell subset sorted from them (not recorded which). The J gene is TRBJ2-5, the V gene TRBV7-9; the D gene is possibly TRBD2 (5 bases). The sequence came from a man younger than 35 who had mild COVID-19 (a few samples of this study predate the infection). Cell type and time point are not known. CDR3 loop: CASSLPLARAQETQYF. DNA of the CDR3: TGTGCCAGCAGCTTACCATTAGCGCGGGCCCAAGAGACCCAGTACTTC.